This note documents a single T cell receptor (beta chain) sequence. The antigen it binds to is not known. Base qualities are missing; no much larger clone stands one base away. The sample is drawn from a study of cytomegalovirus exposure and HLA in healthy donors (dated by TCRdb to 2017 to 2019). General notes on the study: An earlier analysis of some 620 of the donors reported roughly 300 Gb of sequence data and 95 million to 140 million unique TCR beta sequences obtained from approximately 180 million T cells. Approximately 330 gigabases of sequencing data and 70 million to 100 million unique TCR sequences made up an early release that covered several hundred HLA-typed donors. Of the 398 genotyped donors, 80% to 90% were placed in the genetic ancestry cluster associated with self-reported Caucasian donors. The study was designed to test whether signatures of past pathogen exposure could be identified by cataloging public T cell receptors. The T cell repertoires of 666 subjects were profiled by immunosequencing and related to cytomegalovirus serostatus. A separate validation cohort of 100 to 150 different subjects was used in addition to the roughly 670-subject first cohort. To predict cytomegalovirus infection status, the study brought together high-throughput TCR immunosequencing, statistical association of individual TCRs with disease status, and machine learning. To study patterns of TCR occurrence, a later analysis re-analyzed previously published TCR beta repertoires from several hundred donors and added high-resolution HLA genotyping. Rather than using new phenotypic data, the later analysis identified candidate immune exposures from TCR beta sequences and from how often those sequences occurred across donors. To decide whether each TCR beta V gene segment behaved as functional or pseudogenic, an earlier analysis of some 570 of the donors relied on high-throughput TCR beta sequencing. Donor age, sex, ethnicity and CMV serostatus were compiled alongside the repertoire data. In a later genetic analysis, genome-wide SNP genotypes for about 65% of the 666 donors were used, and that subset was treated as a discovery cohort. All discovery cohort repertoires had been generated on a single sequencing platform. Class I and class II HLA loci were covered by the typing at four-digit resolution. Typing coverage varied by locus: roughly 629-640 donors for A, B, C, DRB1 and DQB1; approximately 500 for DQA1; over 600 for DPA1; approximately 470 for DPB1. Five DR-DQ haplotypes were treated as single units for association and clustering because of strong linkage in the cohort. Among roughly 400 genotyped donors of the cohort, an average of approximately 220,000 unique TCR beta nucleotide sequences was sequenced per donor, of which approximately 19% were non-productive. Summary of the overall study and its limitations: Strong co-occurrence of HLA alleles, especially DR and DQ, made assigning TCR associations to individual alleles difficult. In both the original and validation cohorts, the classifier was reported to diagnose cytomegalovirus status with high specificity and sensitivity. Some IMGT-functional V segments, including TRBV6-2 and TRBV6-3, could not be told apart with the 87-base-pair reads, so those segments were excluded. Sequencing depth was assumed to be roughly uniform across donors in the presence/absence analyses, though that assumption may not hold. Because counts were too low, seventeen rarely observed V segments, including chromosome 9 orphons, were excluded from the earlier analysis of 587 of the donors. A later genetic analysis associated a missense DCLRE1C variant with V-gene and J-gene trimming of TCR beta chains, and an independent cohort replicated the association. Because HLA typing was unavailable for some donors at each locus, only the typed subset was used in association tests. A later analysis associated about 18,000 TCR beta sequences with specific HLA alleles at a false discovery rate of 0.05. Broadly in line with IMGT annotations, most TCR beta V segments showed up in productive rearrangements about 87% or about 30% of the time in an earlier analysis of about 500 of the donors. Most TCR sequences were seen in very few donors, while some public TCRs were found in many individuals. It was suggested by the authors that the approach could potentially be generalized to other disease states and immunological phenotypes. Immune exposure information for the cohort was limited to CMV serostatus. A total of 150 to 200 TCR beta chains were listed by the study as associated with cytomegalovirus. A later analysis found that TCR association rates varied across HLA loci, with DRB1 alleles showing the most associated TCRs and HLA-C alleles the fewest. A further reported finding was that TCR beta sequences accurately predicted the HLA-A and HLA-B alleles for most subjects in the first cohort. In this cohort, only TCR beta chains were sequenced, and detectable features were limited by the absence of alpha or paired-chain data. Linkage disequilibrium might explain the correlated functional status among segregating V segments, but an unknown experimental factor could not be ruled out. Most CMV-associated TCR beta chains appeared to be HLA-restricted in a later analysis, and the HLA associations seemed to be driven largely by CMV exposure. In a later analysis, several top co-occurrence clusters were reported to appear linked to parvovirus B19, influenza, CMV and Epstein-Barr virus. Compared with the approximately 670-donor mean, donors in an Asian-associated ancestry cluster had fewer N-insertions in productive TCRs, according to a later genetic analysis. A cluster of highly shared sequence variants was judged likely to be a technical artifact of the sequencing pipeline. In vitro tests confirmed that three of the cytomegalovirus-associated TCR beta chains recognize cytomegalovirus antigens. In a later analysis, HLA-associated TCR beta chains were found to be more clonally expanded and to have lower generation probabilities than equally common non-associated chains.

The germline V gene encodes CDR1 MGHRA and CDR2 YSYEKL. From V the trimming removes 1 base and from J it removes 4 bases, while the gene matches leave 3 bases of the junction unaccounted for. The CDR3 starts with the cysteine, ends with the phenylalanine, and has 15 residues. Only the CDR3 portion is preserved as DNA: 45 bases, with reading frame beginning at the first base. The cohort was made up of approximately 670 healthy bone marrow donors. At the time of sampling, every cohort member was nominally healthy, though immune exposures that went unrecorded were likely present. The donor was CMV seronegative and was included in the group of 352 seronegative cohort members. Each donor provided a peripheral blood sample, and peripheral blood mononuclear cells were used for TCR beta sequencing. Genomic DNA extraction from the blood cell samples was performed with the Qiagen DNeasy Blood Extraction Kit.

The library was produced with the immunoSEQ multiplex PCR assay. The multiplex PCR relied on a mix of 60 forward primers for TCR Vbeta segments and 13 reverse primers for TCR Jbeta segments. The CDR3 region of rearranged TCR beta genes was amplified from genomic DNA by a multiplex PCR assay. The amplified TCR beta libraries were sequenced on the Illumina HiSeq System as 87-base-pair reads. The source study handled its data this way. A later analysis tallied tens of millions of unique TCR beta chains across the 610 or so repertoires, and approximately 12 million of those chains were shared by two or more donors. Raw reads were error-corrected and collapsed into unique sequences by a nearest-neighbor algorithm in which closely related sequences were merged to remove PCR and sequencing errors. V, D and J gene segments were assigned by aligning CDR3 sequences to IMGT reference sequences. Each retained sequence needed at least a six-nucleotide match to both a V gene segment and a J gene segment. A rearrangement was called productive if the CDR3 had no stop codons and remained in frame with V and J, and every other rearrangement was called non-productive. Following IMGT convention, CDR3 was defined as the stretch from the second conserved V-encoded cysteine up to the conserved J-encoded phenylalanine. The earlier analysis of 500 to 650 of the donors excluded any sequence lacking an unambiguous match to a single V gene segment. In an earlier analysis of several hundred of the donors, V segments were called functional above 56.7% productive rearrangements and were called segregating when the between-donor standard deviation exceeded 5%. A statistical classification framework was built to diagnose cytomegalovirus status from the catalog of TCR beta chain sequences. In a later analysis, V and J genes were assigned by comparing TCR nucleotide sequences against IMGT/GENE-DB human TR gene sequences. The TCRdist pipeline was used in a later analysis to assign CDR3 sequences and most-parsimonious VDJ recombination scenarios. In a later analysis, each TCR beta chain was defined by its CDR3 amino acid sequence together with its V-gene family, and reads lacking a unique V-gene family were excluded. To address suspected cross-contamination and a sequencing artifact, a later analysis removed over 500 highly shared, low-generation-probability nucleotide sequences. In a later analysis, a clonal expansion index was calculated for each public chain from normalized within-repertoire ranks of inferred template counts. Generation probabilities in a later analysis came from a VDJ recombination model fitted to out-of-frame rearrangements, and those results were checked against IGoR. A later analysis scored TCR-TCR, TCR-HLA and TCR-CMV co-occurrence with hypergeometric tests, applying a repertoire-size bias correction to TCR pairs. False discovery rates were estimated in a later analysis by permuting HLA or CMV assignments 20 times. In a later analysis, co-occurring TCRs were grouped with DBSCAN, and TCRdist sequence similarity was added when clustering was performed within HLA-allele-positive subsets. For co-occurrence clustering, repertoires with fewer than 30,000 or more than 120,000 public chains were excluded, along with roughly 5 repertoires with anomalous nucleotide sharing. TCRdb mirrors the immuneACCESS table, restricted to in-frame sequences. Some clones are absent from its copies; in checked studies, under half trace to an unresolved V gene, and the reason for the others is unknown. V and J calls and clone size are given by that table; D and trimming were obtained from the DNA. This sample holds 150,000 to 200,000 clones; about 80% were observed only once. Clones ranked in the top ten supply about 4.7% of the sample.

Input material: PBMCs. The receptor was derived from a man younger than 45 in good health and CMV-seronegative. The chain was built from TRBV4-1 and TRBJ2-1, and 8 junction bases match TRBD2. For the CDR3, the sequence is CASSQVGTSYNEQFF. The DNA is TGCGCCAGCAGCCAAGTGGGGACTAGTTACAATGAGCAGTTCTTC.